This T cell receptor (beta chain) emerged from a study of T cell responses to AZD1222 COVID-19 vaccine. General study results and limits: At 160-218 and 743-854, vaccine-associated CD4 TCRs were dominant, and they spanned spike. Clonal diversity was possibly underestimated, and the donors were mostly white British, with more females. Without day 14 samples, only post-peak T cell repertoires were studied. Elevations in Spike-specific TCR breadth and depth followed administration of two AZD1222 doses.

Sequenced by immunoSEQ multiplex PCR; TCRdb stores in-frame clones only, minus some. The repertoire holds some 130,000 clones, with 88% as singletons. For this clone: The antigen is undetermined.

Trimming pared 0 bases from V and 6 bases from J, leaving 9 bases between. In germline, CDR1 is GTSNPN, CDR2 SVGIG (reference sequence). The CDR3 is made up of 12 amino acids. The chain links TRBV30 to TRBJ2-7; weak D call: TRBD2 (5 bases). The receptor's source is an adult in good health. Here the sequenced sample was peripheral blood, taken on day 0 of MenACWY control vaccination. CDR3 bases: TGTGCCTGGAGTGTACTAGGGAGCGAGCAGTACTTC. Amino acid sequence: CAWSVLGSEQYF.